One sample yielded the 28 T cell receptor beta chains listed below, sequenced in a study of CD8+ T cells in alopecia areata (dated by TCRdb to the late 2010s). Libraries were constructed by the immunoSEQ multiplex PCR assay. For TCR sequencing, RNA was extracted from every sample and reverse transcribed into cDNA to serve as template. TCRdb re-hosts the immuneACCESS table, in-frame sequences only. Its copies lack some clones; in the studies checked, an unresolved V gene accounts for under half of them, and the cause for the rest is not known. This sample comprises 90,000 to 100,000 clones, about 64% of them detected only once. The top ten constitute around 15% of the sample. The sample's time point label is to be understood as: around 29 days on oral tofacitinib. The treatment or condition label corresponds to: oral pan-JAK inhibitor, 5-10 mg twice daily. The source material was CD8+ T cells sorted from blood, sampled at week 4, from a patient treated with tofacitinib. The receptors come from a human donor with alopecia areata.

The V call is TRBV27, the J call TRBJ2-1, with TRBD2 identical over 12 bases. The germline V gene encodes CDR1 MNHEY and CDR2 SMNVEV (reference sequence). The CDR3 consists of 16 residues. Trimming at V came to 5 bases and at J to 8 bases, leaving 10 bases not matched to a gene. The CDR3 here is CASSGQSSGRGDEQFF. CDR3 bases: TGTGCCAGCAGTGGGCAATCTAGCGGGAGGGGCGATGAGCAGTTCTTC.

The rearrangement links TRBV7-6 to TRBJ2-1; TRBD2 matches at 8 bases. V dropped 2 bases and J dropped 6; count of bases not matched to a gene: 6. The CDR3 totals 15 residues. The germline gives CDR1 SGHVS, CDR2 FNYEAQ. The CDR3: CASSLTAGVSNEQFF. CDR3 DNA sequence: TGTGCCAGCAGCTTAACAGCGGGAGTGAGCAATGAGCAGTTCTTC. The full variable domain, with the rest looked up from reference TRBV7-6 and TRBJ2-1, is GAGVSQSPRYKVTKRGQDVALRCDPISGHVSLYWYRQALGQGPEFLTYFNYEAQQDKSGLPNDRFSAERPEGSISTLTIQRTEQRDSAMYRCASSLTAGVSNEQFFGPGTRLTVL.

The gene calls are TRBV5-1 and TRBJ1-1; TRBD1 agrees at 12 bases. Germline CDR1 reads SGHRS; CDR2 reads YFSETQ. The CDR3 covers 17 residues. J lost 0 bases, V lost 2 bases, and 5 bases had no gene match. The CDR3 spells CASSFEGTGGLNTEAFF. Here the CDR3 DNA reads TGCGCCAGCAGCTTTGAGGGGACAGGGGGCTTGAACACTGAAGCTTTCTTT.

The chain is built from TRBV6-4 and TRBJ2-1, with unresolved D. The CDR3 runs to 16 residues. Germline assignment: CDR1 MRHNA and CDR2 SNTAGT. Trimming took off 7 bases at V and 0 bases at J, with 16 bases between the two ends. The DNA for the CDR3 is TGTGCCAGCACTCCCAACCCCTCCGGCTCCTACAATGAGCAGTTCTTC. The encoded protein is CASTPNPSGSYNEQFF.

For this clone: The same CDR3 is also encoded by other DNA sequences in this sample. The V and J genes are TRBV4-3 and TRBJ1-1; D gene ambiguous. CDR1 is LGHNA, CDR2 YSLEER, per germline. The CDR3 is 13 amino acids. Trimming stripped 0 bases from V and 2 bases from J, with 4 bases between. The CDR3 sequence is CASSQDGNTEAFF. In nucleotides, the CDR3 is TGCGCCAGCAGCCAAGACGGCAACACTGAAGCTTTCTTT.

CDR3 residues: CASSLGFPGGPEKYGYTF. The CDR3 DNA sequence: TGTGCCAGCAGCTTGGGGTTCCCCGGGGGCCCGGAAAAGTATGGCTACACCTTC. The J gene is TRBJ1-2, the V gene TRBV5-4, with D tentatively TRBD1 (6 bases). V lost 0 bases to trimming and J lost 5 bases, with 23 bases between them. The CDR3 runs 18 residues. Per germline, CDR1 SGHNT and CDR2 YYREEE (reference sequence).

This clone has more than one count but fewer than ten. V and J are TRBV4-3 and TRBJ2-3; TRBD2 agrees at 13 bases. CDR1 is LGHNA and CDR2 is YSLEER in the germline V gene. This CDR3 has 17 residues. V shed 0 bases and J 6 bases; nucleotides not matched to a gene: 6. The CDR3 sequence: CASSQDRRTSGSDTQYF. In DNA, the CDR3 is TGCGCCAGCAGCCAAGATCGGCGGACTAGCGGGAGCGATACGCAGTATTTT.

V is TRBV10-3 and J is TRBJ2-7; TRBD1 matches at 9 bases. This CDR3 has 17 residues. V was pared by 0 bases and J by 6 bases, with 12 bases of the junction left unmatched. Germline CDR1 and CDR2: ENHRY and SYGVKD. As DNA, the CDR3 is TGTGCCATCAGTGAGTCGTGGGGACAGGGTATGTCGGCCGAGCAGTACTTC. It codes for CAISESWGQGMSAEQYF.

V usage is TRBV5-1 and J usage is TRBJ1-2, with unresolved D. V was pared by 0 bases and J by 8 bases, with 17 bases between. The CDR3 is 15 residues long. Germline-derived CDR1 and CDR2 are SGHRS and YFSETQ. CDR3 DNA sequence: TGCGCCAGCAGCTTGGTTATAGGGAGGACCTCAGGCTACACCTTC. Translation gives CASSLVIGRTSGYTF.

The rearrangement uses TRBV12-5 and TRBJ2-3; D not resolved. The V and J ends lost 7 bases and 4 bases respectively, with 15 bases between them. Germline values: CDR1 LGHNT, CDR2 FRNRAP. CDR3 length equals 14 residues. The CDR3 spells CASATPVRPDTQYF. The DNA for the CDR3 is TGTGCTAGTGCCACCCCAGTTCGGCCAGATACGCAGTATTTT.

Here the CDR3 reads CASSYGSRLDTEAFF. CDR3 bases: TGTGCCAGCAGCTATGGGAGTAGGTTGGACACTGAAGCTTTCTTT. This chain links TRBV5-6 with TRBJ1-1; no firm D call. Deletions cut 3 bases from V and 3 bases from J, with 15 bases between. The germline gives CDR1 SGHDT, CDR2 YYEEEE. The CDR3 is 15 amino acids.

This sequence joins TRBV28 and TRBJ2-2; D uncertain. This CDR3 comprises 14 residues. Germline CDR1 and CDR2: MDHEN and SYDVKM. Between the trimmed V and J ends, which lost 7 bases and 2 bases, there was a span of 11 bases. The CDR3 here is CASTRRTNTGELFF. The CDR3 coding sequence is TGTGCCAGCACCCGAAGGACCAACACCGGGGAGCTGTTTTTT.

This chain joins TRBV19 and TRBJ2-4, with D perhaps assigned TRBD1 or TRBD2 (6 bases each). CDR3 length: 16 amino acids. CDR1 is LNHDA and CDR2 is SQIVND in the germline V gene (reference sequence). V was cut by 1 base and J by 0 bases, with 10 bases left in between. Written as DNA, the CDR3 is TGTGCCAGTAGTATAGTTGCGGGACAAGCCAAAAACATTCAGTACTTC. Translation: CASSIVAGQAKNIQYF.

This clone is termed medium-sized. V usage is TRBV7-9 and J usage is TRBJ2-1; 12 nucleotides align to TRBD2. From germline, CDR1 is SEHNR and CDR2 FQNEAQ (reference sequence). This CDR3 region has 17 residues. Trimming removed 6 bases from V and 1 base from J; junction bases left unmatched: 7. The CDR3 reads CASREELAGGSYNEQFF. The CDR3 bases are TGTGCCAGCAGAGAGGAACTAGCGGGGGGTTCCTACAATGAGCAGTTCTTC. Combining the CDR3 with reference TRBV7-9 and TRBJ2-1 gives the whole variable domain DTGVSQNPRHKITKRGQNVTFRCDPISEHNRLYWYRQTLGQGPEFLTYFQNEAQLEKSRLLSDRFSAERPKGSFSTLEIQRTEQGDSAMYLCASREELAGGSYNEQFFGPGTRLTVL.

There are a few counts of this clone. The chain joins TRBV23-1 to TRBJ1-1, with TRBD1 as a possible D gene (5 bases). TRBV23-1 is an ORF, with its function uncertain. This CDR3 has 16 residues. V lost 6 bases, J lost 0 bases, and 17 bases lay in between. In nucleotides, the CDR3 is TGCGCCAGCAGCCAAAGCCCTGGGGGGGTGAACACTGAAGCTTTCTTT. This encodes CASSQSPGGVNTEAFF.

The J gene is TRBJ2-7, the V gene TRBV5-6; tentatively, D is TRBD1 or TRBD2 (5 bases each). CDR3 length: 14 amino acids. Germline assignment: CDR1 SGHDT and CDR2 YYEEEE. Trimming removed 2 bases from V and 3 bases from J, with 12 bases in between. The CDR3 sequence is CASSFPGTNYEQYF. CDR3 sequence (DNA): TGTGCCAGCAGCTTTCCCGGGACGAACTACGAGCAGTACTTC.

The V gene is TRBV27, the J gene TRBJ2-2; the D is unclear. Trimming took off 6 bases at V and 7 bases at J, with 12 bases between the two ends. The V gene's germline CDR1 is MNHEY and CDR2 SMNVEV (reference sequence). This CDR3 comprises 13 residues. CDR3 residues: CASRELRDGELFF. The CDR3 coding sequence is TGTGCCAGCAGAGAGCTAAGGGACGGGGAGCTGTTTTTT.

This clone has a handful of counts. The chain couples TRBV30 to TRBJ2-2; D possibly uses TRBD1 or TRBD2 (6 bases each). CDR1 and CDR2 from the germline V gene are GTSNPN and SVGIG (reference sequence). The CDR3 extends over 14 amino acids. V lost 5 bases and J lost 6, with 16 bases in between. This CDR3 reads CAWERDTGAGELFF. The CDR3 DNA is TGTGCCTGGGAAAGGGACACGGGAGCCGGGGAGCTGTTTTTT.

The CDR3 DNA sequence: TGTGCCAGCAGCCAAGATGGGGTCGTGAGCGAGCAGTACTTC. It yields the protein CASSQDGVVSEQYF. The J gene is TRBJ2-7, the V gene TRBV4-2, with D unresolved. Germline CDR1 and CDR2: LGHNA and YNFKEQ. V gave up 0 bases and J gave up 6 bases, with 12 bases separating them. CDR3 length: 14 residues.

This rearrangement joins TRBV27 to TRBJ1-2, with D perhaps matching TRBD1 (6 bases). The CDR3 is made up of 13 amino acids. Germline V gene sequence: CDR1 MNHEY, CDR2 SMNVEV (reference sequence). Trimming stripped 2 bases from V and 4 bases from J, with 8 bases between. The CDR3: CASSLGQSYGYTF. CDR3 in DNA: TGTGCCAGCAGTTTAGGACAGAGCTATGGCTACACCTTC.

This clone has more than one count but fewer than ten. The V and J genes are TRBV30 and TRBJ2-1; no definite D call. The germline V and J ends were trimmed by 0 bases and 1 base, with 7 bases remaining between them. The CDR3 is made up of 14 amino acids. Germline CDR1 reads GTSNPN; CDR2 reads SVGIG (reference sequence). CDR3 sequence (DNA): TGTGCCTGGAGTGTATTGGAGTCCTACAATGAGCAGTTCTTC. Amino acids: CAWSVLESYNEQFF. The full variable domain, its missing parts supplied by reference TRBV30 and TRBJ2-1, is SQTIHQWPATLVQPVGSPLSLECTVEGTSNPNLYWYRQAAGRGLQLLFYSVGIGQISSEVPQNLSASRPQDRQFILSSKKLLLSDSGFYLCAWSVLESYNEQFFGPGTRLTVL.

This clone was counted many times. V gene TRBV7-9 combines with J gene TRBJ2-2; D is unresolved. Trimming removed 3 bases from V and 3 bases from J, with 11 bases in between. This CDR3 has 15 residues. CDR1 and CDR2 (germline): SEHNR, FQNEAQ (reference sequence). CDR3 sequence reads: CASSLLILDTGELFF. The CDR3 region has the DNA TGTGCCAGCAGCTTGCTAATCCTGGACACCGGGGAGCTGTTTTTT.

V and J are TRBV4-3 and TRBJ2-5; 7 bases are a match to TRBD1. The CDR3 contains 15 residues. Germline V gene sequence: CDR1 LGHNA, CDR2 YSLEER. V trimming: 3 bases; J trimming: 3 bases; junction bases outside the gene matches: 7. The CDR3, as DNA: TGCGCCAGCAGCCATTACCTCGGGACAGAAGAGACCCAGTACTTC. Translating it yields CASSHYLGTEETQYF.

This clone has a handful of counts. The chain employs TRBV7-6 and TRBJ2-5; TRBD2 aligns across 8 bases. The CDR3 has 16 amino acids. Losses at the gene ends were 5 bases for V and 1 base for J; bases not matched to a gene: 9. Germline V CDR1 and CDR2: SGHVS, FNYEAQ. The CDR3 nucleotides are TGTGCCAGCAGCCCAACTTTTAGCGGGGTCCAAGAGACCCAGTACTTC. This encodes CASSPTFSGVQETQYF.

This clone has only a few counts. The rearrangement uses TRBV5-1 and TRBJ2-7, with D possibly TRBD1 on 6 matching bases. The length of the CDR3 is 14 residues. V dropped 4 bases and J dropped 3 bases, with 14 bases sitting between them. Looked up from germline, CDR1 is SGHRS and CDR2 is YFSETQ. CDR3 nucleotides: TGCGCCAGCAGCGACCAGGACAGAAGCTACGAGCAGTACTTC. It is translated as CASSDQDRSYEQYF. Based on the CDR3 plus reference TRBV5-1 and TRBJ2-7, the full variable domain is KAGVTQTPRYLIKTRGQQVTLSCSPISGHRSVSWYQQTPGQGLQFLFEYFSETQRNKGNFPGRFSGRQFSNSRSEMNVSTLELGDSALYLCASSDQDRSYEQYFGPGTRLTVT.

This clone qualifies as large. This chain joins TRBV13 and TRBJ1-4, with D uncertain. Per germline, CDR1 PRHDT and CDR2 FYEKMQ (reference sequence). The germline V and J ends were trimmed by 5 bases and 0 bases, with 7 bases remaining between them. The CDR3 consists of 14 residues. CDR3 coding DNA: TGTGCCAGCAGCGAAAGTGCAACTAATGAAAAACTGTTTTTT. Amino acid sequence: CASSESATNEKLFF. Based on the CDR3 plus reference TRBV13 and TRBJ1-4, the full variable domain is AAGVIQSPRHLIKEKRETATLKCYPIPRHDTVYWYQQGPGQDPQFLISFYEKMQSDKGSIPDRFSAQQFSDYHSELNMSSLELGDSALYFCASSESATNEKLFFGSGTQLSVL.

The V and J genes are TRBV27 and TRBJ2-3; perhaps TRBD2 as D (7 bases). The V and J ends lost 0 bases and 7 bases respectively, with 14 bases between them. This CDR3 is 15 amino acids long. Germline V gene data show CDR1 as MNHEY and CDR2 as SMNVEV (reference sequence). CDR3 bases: TGTGCCAGCAGTTTATCGACGGGGGGCGGATATACGCAGTATTTT. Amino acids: CASSLSTGGGYTQYF.

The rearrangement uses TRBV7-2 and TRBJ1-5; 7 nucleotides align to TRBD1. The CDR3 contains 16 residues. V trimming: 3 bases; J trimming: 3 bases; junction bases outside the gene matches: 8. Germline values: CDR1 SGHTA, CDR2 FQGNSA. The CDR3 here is CASSFLGGAPNQPQHF. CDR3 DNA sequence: TGTGCCAGCAGCTTTTTAGGGGGCGCGCCCAATCAGCCCCAGCATTTT.